One sample yielded the 31 T cell receptor beta chains listed below, sequenced in a study of PD-1 blockade in classical Hodgkin lymphoma. All the patients suffered relapse after autologous stem cell transplantation, and brentuximab vedotin exposure differed. The data were produced by immunoSEQ multiplex PCR, yet TCRdb's version contains in-frame clones alone and is incomplete. The sample carries 6,800 or so clones, approximately 80% recorded once. The sequencing here drew on peripheral blood mononuclear cells (PBMCs), taken at baseline. The receptors were sampled from a human donor with classical Hodgkin lymphoma.

This clone was picked up a small number of times. V is TRBV11-2 and J is TRBJ2-3; perhaps TRBD1 as D (6 bases). CDR1 and CDR2 from the germline V gene are SGHAT and FQNNGV. The V end was cut by 1 base, the J end by 4 bases, with 9 bases between. The CDR3 has 14 residues. Here the CDR3 reads CASSLGGGPDTQYF. The CDR3 DNA is TGTGCCAGCAGCTTAGGTGGGGGCCCAGATACGCAGTATTTT.

CDR3 sequence reads: CASSLAGQGVNTEAFF. CDR3 nucleotides: TGTGCCAGCAGTTTAGCGGGACAGGGCGTAAACACTGAAGCTTTCTTT. The chain employs TRBV27 and TRBJ1-1; 9 nucleotides match TRBD1. Germline V gene data show CDR1 as MNHEY and CDR2 as SMNVEV (reference sequence). Trimming took 2 bases from V and 2 from J; bases not matched to a gene: 6. The CDR3 has 16 residues.

This chain joins TRBV11-2 and TRBJ1-3, with no clear D. This CDR3 comprises 12 residues. CDR1 SGHAT and CDR2 FQNNGV come from the germline V gene. V was clipped by 1 base and J by 3 bases, with 1 base between them. CDR3 loop: CASSLVGNTIYF. For the CDR3, the DNA is TGTGCCAGCAGCTTAGTTGGAAACACCATATATTTT.

The chain combines TRBV27 with TRBJ2-4; weak D call: TRBD1 (6 bases). The CDR3 sequence is 16 residues long. The V end was cut by 3 bases, the J end by 0 bases, with 12 bases between. Germline V CDR1 and CDR2: MNHEY, SMNVEV (reference sequence). CDR3 amino acids: CASSFQGTLAKNIQYF. CDR3 sequence (DNA): TGTGCCAGCAGTTTCCAGGGGACGCTAGCCAAAAACATTCAGTACTTC.

The chain combines TRBV4-2 with TRBJ2-3; 8 nucleotides match TRBD2. CDR1 LGHNA and CDR2 YNFKEQ come from the germline V gene. CDR3 length: 18 amino acids. The trim removed 2 bases at V and 8 bases at J, leaving 18 bases unmatched. The CDR3 region has the DNA TGTGCCAGCAGCCAATTCACGGGACTAGTAGCAGCCATGGGTACGCAGTATTTT. It is translated as CASSQFTGLVAAMGTQYF.

The table lists this clone with a few counts. This chain uses TRBV30 with TRBJ1-6; D might be TRBD1 (6 bases). Looked up from germline, CDR1 is GTSNPN and CDR2 is SVGIG (reference sequence). The CDR3 sequence is 14 residues long. V dropped 5 bases and J dropped 9 bases, with 17 bases sitting between them. This CDR3 reads CAWAGQLGSSPLHF. For the CDR3, the DNA is TGTGCCTGGGCCGGACAGCTAGGGAGTTCACCCCTCCACTTT.

The chain's CDR3 is CASSLLVAGGTKAFF. Here the CDR3 DNA reads TGTGCCAGCAGCTTACTAGTCGCAGGGGGGACTAAAGCTTTCTTT. The chain joins TRBV7-6 to TRBJ1-1; TRBD1 matches 7 bases. The CDR3 is made up of 15 amino acids. Looked up from germline, CDR1 is SGHVS and CDR2 is FNYEAQ. The V and J ends lost 2 bases and 9 bases, in that order; junction bases with no gene match: 12.

The CDR3 spells CASSLRTSGRSYNEQFF. The CDR3 DNA is TGTGCCAGCAGCCTCCGGACTAGCGGTCGCTCCTACAATGAGCAGTTCTTC. The chain is built from TRBV9 and TRBJ2-1; 10 bases line up with TRBD2. From germline, CDR1 is SGDLS and CDR2 YYNGEE. V trimming: 4 bases; J trimming: 0 bases; junction bases outside the gene matches: 7. The length of the CDR3 is 17 residues.

The genes are TRBV10-2 and TRBJ1-1, with D possibly TRBD1 on 5 matching bases. Trimming removed 6 bases from V and 4 bases from J, with 18 bases in between. The CDR3 loop spans 15 amino acids. Germline loops: CDR1 WSHSY, CDR2 SAAADI. CDR3 bases: TGCGCCAGCAGCCCCATTAGTGGGGGGGGCACTGAAGCTTTCTTT. It yields the protein CASSPISGGGTEAFF.

The sample holds a few counts of this clone. The V call is TRBV11-1, the J call TRBJ2-7; TRBD1 aligns across 12 bases. From germline, CDR1 is SGHAT and CDR2 FQDESV (reference sequence). The CDR3 covers 16 residues. J gave up 2 bases and V 5 bases, and 7 bases lay outside the gene matches. The CDR3, as DNA: TGTGCCAGCAGCACCGAGGGACAGGGGGCCCCCTACGAGCAGTACTTC. It is translated as CASSTEGQGAPYEQYF.

The rearrangement links TRBV29-1 to TRBJ1-2; D is ambiguous. There are 10 residues in the CDR3. V was trimmed by 5 bases and J by 8 bases, leaving 9 bases between them. The germline V gene has CDR1 SQVTM and CDR2 ANQGSEA. The CDR3 DNA is TGCAGCGTTAGGACGTTCGGCTACACCTTC. Residues: CSVRTFGYTF.

The chain employs TRBV30 and TRBJ2-7; 7 bases are a match to TRBD2. CDR1 and CDR2 from the germline V gene are GTSNPN and SVGIG (reference sequence). This CDR3 is 14 amino acids long. Trimming removed 1 base from V and 0 bases from J; junction bases left unmatched: 3. CDR3 loop: CAWSAGGSSYEQYF. As DNA, the CDR3 is TGTGCCTGGAGTGCCGGGGGGAGCTCCTACGAGCAGTACTTC.

V and J are TRBV4-1 and TRBJ2-1, with 10 bases fitting TRBD2. The CDR3 sequence is 19 residues long. The germline gives CDR1 MGHRA, CDR2 YSYEKL. V was pared by 0 bases and J by 5 bases, with 13 bases of the junction left unmatched. The CDR3 spells CASSQDLGAERGGDNEQFF. CDR3 nucleotides: TGCGCCAGCAGCCAAGATCTAGGAGCCGAGCGGGGGGGGGACAATGAGCAGTTCTTC.

This chain links TRBV28 with TRBJ2-3; no clear D. The germline gives CDR1 MDHEN, CDR2 SYDVKM. Trimming shortened V by 5 bases and J by 2 bases, and 5 bases separated the two germline ends. The CDR3 runs to 12 residues. The DNA for the CDR3 is TGTGCCAGCAGTCGATCCACAGATACGCAGTATTTT. Its translation: CASSRSTDTQYF.

The V gene is TRBV7-9, the J gene TRBJ2-7; unclear D gene. V lost 1 base and J lost 7, with 8 bases in between. Per germline, CDR1 SEHNR and CDR2 FQNEAQ (reference sequence). The CDR3 is 12 residues long. In nucleotides, the CDR3 is TGTGCCAGCAGCTTAGGGGAATGGGAGCAGTACTTC. This encodes CASSLGEWEQYF.

This chain connects TRBV7-2 to TRBJ1-5, with D possibly matching TRBD1 (5 bases). The germline CDR1 and CDR2 sequences are SGHTA and FQGNSA. With 5 bases removed from V and 4 bases from J, the gap between germline ends came to 15 bases. This CDR3 is 15 amino acids long. The CDR3 region is CASSPRDGRNQPQHF. The CDR3 nucleotides read TGTGCCAGCAGCCCCCGGGACGGACGGAATCAGCCCCAGCATTTT.

The rearrangement uses TRBV11-2 and TRBJ2-7, with D hard to call. In germline, CDR1 is SGHAT, CDR2 FQNNGV. V was trimmed by 5 bases and J by 5 bases, leaving 13 bases between them. There are 13 residues in the CDR3. The CDR3 spells CASSQYRIHEQYF. The CDR3 bases are TGTGCCAGCAGCCAATATCGGATCCACGAGCAGTACTTC.

This clone rates as medium-sized (0.01 to 0.1%). The rearrangement links TRBV6-6 to TRBJ2-1; possible D gene TRBD2, 6 bases. This CDR3 has 11 residues. V was clipped by 5 bases and J by 7 bases, with 6 bases between them. Germline CDR1 is MNHNY and CDR2 is SVGAGI (reference sequence). In DNA form, the CDR3 reads TGTGCCAGCAGTAGCGGGAATGAGCAGTTCTTC. Its translation: CASSSGNEQFF.

This chain joins TRBV6-1 and TRBJ1-2; unclear D gene. Germline CDR1 MNHNS, CDR2 SASEGT. With 6 bases removed from V and 8 bases from J, the gap between germline ends came to 16 bases. The CDR3 runs to 13 residues. The CDR3 DNA is TGTGCCAGCAGCCACACACCCACGGGCGGCTACACCTTC. The encoded protein is CASSHTPTGGYTF.

The chain recombines TRBV6-1 with TRBJ1-2; 7 bases agree with TRBD1. The ends lost 0 bases at V and 4 bases at J; junction bases unmatched: 8. The CDR3 loop spans 16 amino acids. CDR1 and CDR2 (germline): MNHNS, SASEGT. The CDR3, as DNA: TGTGCCAGCAGTGAAGCCCAGGACAGGTCAGGCTATGGCTACACCTTC. Its protein product is CASSEAQDRSGYGYTF.

The V call is TRBV9, the J call TRBJ1-2, with 9 bases matching TRBD1. There are 14 residues in the CDR3. V lost 4 bases to trimming and J lost 2 bases; unmatched junction nucleotides: 3. Germline CDR1 and CDR2: SGDLS and YYNGEE. The CDR3 loop reads CASSYGQGNYGYTF. CDR3 sequence (DNA): TGTGCCAGCAGCTACGGACAGGGGAACTATGGCTACACCTTC.

The V call is TRBV4-2, the J call TRBJ1-2, with no clear D. The V and J ends lost 0 bases and 5 bases respectively, with 4 bases between them. CDR1 LGHNA and CDR2 YNFKEQ come from the germline V gene. This CDR3 region has 12 residues. The CDR3: CASSQEPYGYTF. The CDR3, as DNA: TGTGCCAGCAGCCAAGAGCCGTATGGCTACACCTTC.

The chain couples TRBV9 to TRBJ1-4, with TRBD1 matching 8 bases. The CDR3 covers 14 residues. V was pared by 2 bases and J by 6 bases, with 3 bases of the junction left unmatched. CDR1 SGDLS and CDR2 YYNGEE come from the germline V gene. The CDR3 nucleotides read TGTGCCAGCAGCGTGAGGGACAGGCATGAAAAACTGTTTTTT. It specifies CASSVRDRHEKLFF.

V is TRBV27 and J is TRBJ2-7; the D is unclear. This CDR3 is 12 amino acids long. Germline assignment: CDR1 MNHEY and CDR2 SMNVEV (reference sequence). V was pared by 6 bases and J by 3 bases, with 9 bases between. The DNA for the CDR3 is TGTGCCAGCAGCCAGGACGGCTACGAGCAGTACTTC. Amino acid sequence: CASSQDGYEQYF.

This clone was counted only a few times. V is TRBV15 and J is TRBJ1-2, with TRBD1 identical over 8 bases. The CDR3 has 16 amino acids. The germline CDR1 and CDR2 sequences are LNHNV and YYDKDF (reference sequence). J was trimmed by 1 base and V by 5 bases; bases with no gene match: 9. The CDR3 nucleotides read TGTGCCACCAGCGACCACAGGACAGGGCATAACTATGGCTACACCTTC. Its protein is CATSDHRTGHNYGYTF.

This clone was picked up a small number of times. CDR3 region: CASSRGPSYEQYF. The DNA for the CDR3 is TGTGCCAGCAGTCGGGGCCCTTCCTACGAGCAGTACTTC. The chain carries TRBV7-2 and TRBJ2-7, with D perhaps matching TRBD1 or TRBD2 (5 bases each). The length of the CDR3 is 13 residues. The V gene's germline CDR1 is SGHTA and CDR2 FQGNSA. The germline V and J ends were trimmed by 6 bases and 1 base, with 10 bases remaining between them.

The chain combines TRBV5-1 with TRBJ1-1; TRBD1 is a possible D gene (6 bases). Germline assignment: CDR1 SGHRS and CDR2 YFSETQ. With 0 bases removed from V and 5 bases from J, the gap between germline ends came to 14 bases. The CDR3 spans 15 residues. This chain's CDR3 is CASSLEVRGSTEAFF. CDR3 nucleotides: TGCGCCAGCAGCTTGGAAGTCAGGGGAAGTACTGAAGCTTTCTTT.

The chain combines TRBV13 with TRBJ1-2, with 11 bases lining up with TRBD1. From germline, CDR1 is PRHDT and CDR2 FYEKMQ (reference sequence). This CDR3 is built from 17 residues. V dropped 3 bases and J dropped 0; count of bases not matched to a gene: 6. The CDR3 protein is CASSFRDRGVSNYGYTF. Written as DNA, the CDR3 is TGTGCCAGCAGCTTCCGGGACAGGGGGGTATCTAACTATGGCTACACCTTC. The variable domain in full, with the rest retrieved from reference TRBV13 and TRBJ1-2, is AAGVIQSPRHLIKEKRETATLKCYPIPRHDTVYWYQQGPGQDPQFLISFYEKMQSDKGSIPDRFSAQQFSDYHSELNMSSLELGDSALYFCASSFRDRGVSNYGYTFGSGTRLTVV.

V and J are TRBV5-6 and TRBJ1-1; D is unclear. V shed 2 bases and J shed 6 bases, with 11 bases lying between them. The CDR3 is 13 amino acids. Per the germline V gene, CDR1 is SGHDT and CDR2 is YYEEEE. The DNA of the CDR3 is TGTGCCAGCAGCTTACCAGGCCCGGCTGAAGCTTTCTTT. Translation: CASSLPGPAEAFF. The full variable domain, its missing parts supplied by reference TRBV5-6 and TRBJ1-1, is DAGVTQSPTHLIKTRGQQVTLRCSPKSGHDTVSWYQQALGQGPQFIFQYYEEEERQRGNFPDRFSGHQFPNYSSELNVNALLLGDSALYLCASSLPGPAEAFFGQGTRLTVV.

V gene TRBV15 combines with J gene TRBJ2-5; 8 positions match TRBD2. V shed 8 bases, J shed 4 bases, and the junction held 9 bases outside the gene matches. The length of the CDR3 is 14 residues. In germline, CDR1 is LNHNV, CDR2 YYDKDF (reference sequence). CDR3: CATRPGGEVETQYF. CDR3 in DNA: TGTGCCACCCGCCCGGGAGGGGAGGTAGAGACCCAGTACTTC.

The chain couples TRBV6-6 to TRBJ1-1; D not certain. The CDR3 covers 13 residues. Deletions cut 7 bases from V and 4 bases from J, with 13 bases between. Germline assignment: CDR1 MNHNY and CDR2 SVGAGI (reference sequence). The CDR3 nucleotides read TGTGCCAGCATCAGCGGCGAGGGCACTGAAGCTTTCTTT. Its translation is CASISGEGTEAFF.